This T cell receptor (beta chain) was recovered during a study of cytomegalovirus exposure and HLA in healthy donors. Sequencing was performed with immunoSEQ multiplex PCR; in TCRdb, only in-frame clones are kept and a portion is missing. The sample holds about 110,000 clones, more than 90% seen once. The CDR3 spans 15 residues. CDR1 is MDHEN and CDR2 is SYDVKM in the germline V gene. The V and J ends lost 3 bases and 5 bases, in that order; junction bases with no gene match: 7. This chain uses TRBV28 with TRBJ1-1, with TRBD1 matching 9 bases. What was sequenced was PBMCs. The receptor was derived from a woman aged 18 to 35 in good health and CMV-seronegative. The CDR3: CASSFDRGSGTEAFF. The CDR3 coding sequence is TGTGCCAGCAGTTTTGACAGGGGGTCGGGTACTGAAGCTTTCTTT. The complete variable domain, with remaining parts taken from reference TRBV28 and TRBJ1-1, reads DVKVTQSSRYLVKRTGEKVFLECVQDMDHENMFWYRQDPGLGLRLIYFSYDVKMKEKGDIPEGYSVSREKKERFSLILESASTNQTSMYLCASSFDRGSGTEAFFGQGTRLTVV.